This is a list of T cell receptor beta chains from one sample in a study of T cell responses to AZD1222 COVID-19 vaccine. Clones were sequenced by immunoSEQ multiplex PCR, and TCRdb holds only the in-frame ones, with some missing. Altogether 100,000 to 140,000 clones are present, around 91% being singletons, with the ten largest covering 20% to 25%. The source was peripheral blood, collected on day 0 of AZD1222 vaccination. Receptors were obtained from an adult in good health. CDR3s include the opening cysteine and the closing phenylalanine or tryptophan. D genes are given only for firm matches. Clone size appears in some rows only: once, few, many, or a class for an expanded clone.

CDR3	DNA	V	J	size	D
CASSYSLERLEQYF	TGTGCCAGCAGTTACTCATTGGAAAGGTTGGAGCAGTACTTC	TRBV6-5	TRBJ2-7	once	NA
CASSARETQYF	TGCGCCAGCAGCGCCCGGGAGACCCAGTACTTC	TRBV5-1	TRBJ2-5	once	NA
CASSLIGQNYGYTF	TGTGCCAGCAGCTTAATAGGACAGAACTATGGCTACACCTTC	TRBV7-9	TRBJ1-2	NA	NA
CASSGVREGVQYF	TGCGCCAGCAGTGGGGTTCGCGAGGGGGTGCAGTACTTC	TRBV10-1	TRBJ2-7	NA	NA
CASSIIQGNSNQPQHF	TGTGCCAGTAGTATCATCCAGGGCAATAGCAATCAGCCCCAGCATTTT	TRBV19	TRBJ1-5	NA	NA
CATSDPSGGTTDTQYF	TGTGCCACCAGTGACCCTAGCGGGGGGACCACAGATACGCAGTATTTT	TRBV24-1	TRBJ2-3	NA	TRBD2
CASSWGANTGELFF	TGTGCCAGCAGTTGGGGGGCTAACACCGGGGAGCTGTTTTTT	TRBV2	TRBJ2-2	NA	NA
CAGGTNEKLFF	TGTGCGGGGGGAACTAATGAAAAACTGTTTTTT	TRBV19	TRBJ1-4	NA	NA
CASRPPLTGANTGELFF	TGTGCCAGCAGGCCTCCCCTGACAGGGGCGAACACCGGGGAGCTGTTTTTT	TRBV2	TRBJ2-2	NA	TRBD1
CSAQDRRDSNEQFF	TGCAGCGCTCAAGACCGGCGTGACTCCAATGAGCAGTTCTTC	TRBV29-1	TRBJ2-1	NA	NA
CASSYKRTGAADIQYF	TGTGCCAGCAGTTACAAGAGGACAGGGGCCGCTGACATTCAGTACTTC	TRBV6-6	TRBJ2-4	NA	TRBD1
CASSYSFILANYGYTF	TGTGCCAGCAGTTATTCCTTCATCTTAGCTAACTATGGCTACACCTTC	TRBV6-5	TRBJ1-2	NA	NA
CASSGGPSPYRGTNEKLFF	TGCGCCAGCAGTGGGGGCCCCTCGCCTTACAGGGGCACTAATGAAAAACTGTTTTTT	TRBV10-2	TRBJ1-4	NA	TRBD1
CSQERWGTEAFF	TGCAGCCAGGAGAGATGGGGGACTGAAGCTTTCTTT	TRBV29-1	TRBJ1-1	NA	NA
CASSRGTSGGGRAGELFF	TGCGCCAGCAGCCGAGGGACTAGCGGGGGAGGTAGGGCCGGGGAGCTGTTTTTT	TRBV4-3	TRBJ2-2	once	TRBD2
CASSPGQGHSTDTQYF	TGTGCCAGCTCACCTGGACAGGGCCATAGCACAGATACGCAGTATTTT	TRBV18	TRBJ2-3	NA	TRBD1
CASSERQISNQPQHF	TGTGCCAGCAGTGAAAGACAAATTAGCAATCAGCCCCAGCATTTT	TRBV6-1	TRBJ1-5	NA	NA
CAWSRGGDGELFF	TGTGCCTGGAGTCGAGGGGGTGACGGGGAGCTGTTTTTT	TRBV30	TRBJ2-2	NA	NA
CASSQERGQGHEKLFF	TGCGCCAGCAGCCAAGAACGGGGACAGGGGCATGAAAAACTGTTTTTT	TRBV4-1	TRBJ1-4	NA	TRBD1
CASSEPPTNSPLHF	TGTGCCAGCAGCGAACCTCCTACTAATTCACCCCTCCACTTT	TRBV6-2/TRBV6-3	TRBJ1-6	NA	NA
CASSGRTGGNEQYF	TGTGCCAGCAGCGGACGGACAGGGGGTAACGAGCAGTACTTC	TRBV11-1	TRBJ2-7	NA	TRBD1
CASSADPGGVDSPLHF	TGCGCCAGCAGCGCGGACCCTGGAGGGGTGGATTCACCCCTCCACTTT	TRBV5-1	TRBJ1-6	few	NA
CASSLWWVSGGHTQYF	TGTGCCAGCAGCTTGTGGTGGGTTAGCGGGGGACATACGCAGTATTTT	TRBV5-6	TRBJ2-3	NA	TRBD2
CATSNPGVQETQYF	TGTGCCACCAGCAACCCAGGTGTCCAAGAGACCCAGTACTTC	TRBV15	TRBJ2-5	NA	NA
CAWNKGGRGDTQYF	TGTGCCTGGAATAAGGGGGGCCGGGGAGATACGCAGTATTTT	TRBV30	TRBJ2-3	NA	NA
CASSLDWDGYTF	TGTGCCAGCAGCTTAGATTGGGATGGCTACACCTTC	TRBV7-2	TRBJ1-2	NA	NA
CASSEADRVAGNTIYF	TGTGCCAGCAGTGAAGCGGACAGGGTGGCTGGAAACACCATATATTTT	TRBV6-1	TRBJ1-3	NA	TRBD1
CASSPGGGNYGYTF	TGTGCCAGCAGCCCAGGGGGGGGCAACTATGGCTACACCTTC	TRBV7-2	TRBJ1-2	few	TRBD1
CAWSLRRSLNEKLFF	TGTGCCTGGAGTCTAAGGCGGAGCTTAAATGAAAAACTGTTTTTT	TRBV30	TRBJ1-4	NA	NA
CASSPPANTEAFF	TGTGCCAGCAGCCCCCCAGCGAACACTGAAGCTTTCTTT	TRBV3-1/TRBV3-2	TRBJ1-1	NA	NA
CASSLAGVNNQPQHF	TGTGCCAGCAGCTTGGCAGGGGTAAACAATCAGCCCCAGCATTTT	TRBV5-6	TRBJ1-5	NA	NA
CASSLSGTDSGNTIYF	TGTGCCAGCAGTTTATCCGGGACAGACTCTGGAAACACCATATATTTT	TRBV6-5	TRBJ1-3	NA	TRBD1
CASSLQTSQETQYF	TGTGCCAGCAGCTTACAGACTAGCCAGGAGACCCAGTACTTC	TRBV7-2	TRBJ2-5	NA	TRBD2
CASSPMRGTDTQYF	TGTGCCAGCAGCCCGATGCGAGGCACAGATACGCAGTATTTT	TRBV11-3	TRBJ2-3	NA	NA
CASSPGSYEQYF	TGTGCCAGCTCACCAGGGTCCTACGAGCAGTACTTC	TRBV18	TRBJ2-7	NA	NA
CASRGGDGYTF	TGTGCCAGCAGGGGAGGGGATGGCTACACCTTC	TRBV6-4	TRBJ1-2	NA	NA
CASSLAAAGTEAFF	TGTGCCAGCAGCTTAGCCGCCGCAGGGACTGAAGCTTTCTTT	TRBV7-9	TRBJ1-1	NA	NA
CASSLDLTGISSPLHF	TGTGCCAGCAGCTTAGATCTGACCGGGATCAGTTCACCCCTCCACTTT	TRBV7-2	TRBJ1-6	NA	NA
CASSPGTGFSGYTF	TGTGCCAGCAGTCCCGGGACAGGGTTCAGTGGCTACACCTTC	TRBV6-5	TRBJ1-2	NA	TRBD1
CASRERGSPLHF	TGTGCCAGCAGGGAGAGGGGGTCACCCCTCCACTTT	TRBV27	TRBJ1-6	NA	NA
CASSIGSRGHTARGQPQHF	TGTGCCAGTAGTATAGGCAGCAGGGGACACACTGCCCGGGGGCAGCCCCAGCATTTT	TRBV19	TRBJ1-5	NA	NA
CSVGVFKGWTEAFF	TGCAGCGTTGGAGTTTTTAAGGGGTGGACTGAAGCTTTCTTT	TRBV29-1	TRBJ1-1	NA	NA
CASSNQGARNTEAFF	TGTGCCAGTAGTAACCAGGGGGCGCGGAACACTGAAGCTTTCTTT	TRBV19	TRBJ1-1	NA	TRBD1
CASSFGGGGETQYF	TGTGCCAGCAGCTTTGGCGGGGGTGGTGAGACCCAGTACTTC	TRBV7-7	TRBJ2-5	NA	TRBD2
CASSLALGQNSPLHF	TGTGCCAGCAGTCTGGCTCTGGGCCAAAATTCACCCCTCCACTTT	TRBV7-6	TRBJ1-6	NA	NA